These 9 T cell receptor delta chains were all obtained from the same sample, sequenced in a study of γδ T cells in repeated Plasmodium falciparum infection. TCRdb reprocessed the multiplex PCR reads using CATT. The repertoire holds some 100,000 delta-chain clones, approximately 1.5% seen once, with under 10% in the top ten. Vgamma9/Vdelta2+ and Vdelta2-negative gammadelta T cells were flow-sorted from PBMC for bulk sequencing. Sequencing was carried out using gamma-delta T cells from blood. Receptors were obtained from a pool of human donors (malaria-infected and uninfected, not separated).

This clone was detected only a few times. A far larger clone is one base from this, pointing to a likely read error. Other DNA sequences in this specimen translate into the identical CDR3. The chain joins TRDV2 to TRDJ1, with a possible D match to TRDD3 (6 bases). The J gene, not given by TCRdb, was assigned here from a germline match of the nucleotide sequence. CDR1 and CDR2 from the germline V gene are GEAIGNYY and EKD. Trimming removed 1 base at V and 0 bases at J, with 26 bases between. The CDR3 covers 20 residues. CDR3 loop: CACDTVTGGPPIGYTDKLIF. The CDR3 DNA reads TGTGCCTGTGACACTGTTACCGGGGGACCCCCCATCGGGTACACCGATAAACTCATCTTT.

Concerning this clone: The protein TCRdb gives is from a much larger clone and does not agree with this DNA's translation at residue 5, likely a read error; the protein shown here comes from the DNA. The rearrangement links TRDV2 to TRDJ1; TRDD3 agrees at 9 bases. The J gene was not available in TCRdb and was assigned here by matching the DNA to germline segments. The ends lost 3 bases at V and 2 bases at J; junction bases unmatched: 6. The CDR3 has 15 residues. Germline CDR1 reads GEAIGNYY; CDR2 reads EKD. The CDR3 protein is CACDAEGDTTDKLIF. CDR3 DNA: TGTGCCTGTGACGCCGAGGGGGATACAACCGATAAACTCATCTTT.

This clone has more than one count but fewer than ten. This DNA translates differently at residue 8 from the TCRdb protein, which is that of a much larger clone; a read error is likely, and the protein shown is the DNA's own translation. The V gene is TRDV1, the J gene TRDJ1; TRDD3 matches 7 bases. The CDR3 totals 19 residues. CDR1 is TSWWSYY and CDR2 is QGS in the germline V gene. After removal of 0 bases from V and 0 bases from J, the junction contained 13 bases not matched to a gene. The CDR3 protein is CALGELPVWGTLYTDKLIF. The CDR3 region has the DNA TGTGCTCTTGGGGAACTACCCGTGTGGGGGACTTTGTACACCGATAAACTCATCTTT.

This clone was observed at least ten times. TCRdb lists the protein of a much larger clone for this DNA, which differs at residue 16, so this is likely a read error; the protein given here is translated from the DNA itself. The rearrangement joins TRDV2 to TRDJ1, with 7 bases lining up with TRDD3. This CDR3 comprises 18 residues. Germline-derived CDR1 and CDR2 are GEAIGNYY and EKD. CDR3 nucleotide sequence: TGTGCCTGTGACACCGTTCCTCTTCGGATACGGGACACCGATAAACCCATCTTT. Protein: CACDTVPLRIRDTDKPIF.

Concerning this clone: This DNA translates differently at residue 15 from the TCRdb protein, which is that of a much larger clone; a read error is likely, and the protein shown is the DNA's own translation. No call exists for the J gene, whereas the V gene is TRDV3; the table's TRDD3 call for D was not verified on the DNA. Germline values: CDR1 TVYSNPD, CDR2 GDNSRS (reference sequence). The CDR3 covers 16 residues. CDR3: CASGYETGGKSRKLTF. The CDR3 DNA reads TGTGCCTCCGGATACGAAACTGGGGGAAAAAGTCGTAAACTCACCTTT.

As concerns this clone: The TCRdb protein comes from a much larger clone and disagrees with this DNA's translation at residue 11, likely due to a read error; the protein given here is derived from the DNA. The rearrangement uses TRDV2 and TRDJ3, with 11 bases aligning to TRDD3. The J gene, absent from TCRdb, was called here by matching the DNA to germline. The CDR3 runs to 17 residues. Germline V gene sequence: CDR1 GEAIGNYY, CDR2 EKD. The DNA of the CDR3 is TGTGCCTGTGACACCGTGGGGGATACGTGGGGCACCCGACAGATGTTTTTC. This translates into CACDTVGDTWGTRQMFF.

A note on this clone: The likely explanation is a read error, given a far larger clone one base away. In the same sample, other DNA sequences code for this CDR3. The chain carries TRDV2 and TRDJ1; D is perhaps TRDD3 (6 bases). The J gene was missing in TCRdb and was found by matching the end of the DNA to germline. V lost 0 bases and J 0 bases, leaving 19 bases between the germline ends. The CDR3 consists of 18 residues. The V gene's germline CDR1 is GEAIGNYY and CDR2 EKD. CDR3 coding DNA: TGTGCCTGTGACACCGTAAGTCAAGGGGGAAAATACACCGATAAACTCATCTTT. This sequence encodes CACDTVSQGGKYTDKLIF.

This clone was counted only a few times. The mismatch at residues 4 and 7 between this DNA's translation and the TCRdb protein of a much larger clone likely reflects a read error; the protein shown is translated from the DNA. V gene TRDV2 combines with J gene TRDJ1, with 7 positions matching TRDD3. CDR1 is GEAIGNYY and CDR2 is EKD in the germline V gene. V trimming: 5 bases; J trimming: 3 bases; junction bases outside the gene matches: 23. This CDR3 spans 19 amino acids. CDR3 in amino acids: CACGTLHGGHPFEPDKLIF. CDR3 bases: TGTGCCTGTGGCACATTGCATGGGGGACACCCTTTCGAGCCCGATAAACTCATCTTT.

Turning to this clone: The protein given by TCRdb reflects a much larger clone and differs at residue 17 from this DNA's translation, likely from a read error; the protein shown is the DNA's translation. TRDV2 is the V gene, and the J gene was not called; the table's D call TRDD2 went unverified against the DNA. The CDR3 runs 19 residues. The germline CDR1 and CDR2 sequences are GEAIGNYY and EKD. CDR3 loop: CACDTVAVLRAPNTDKPIF. The DNA of the CDR3 is TGTGCCTGTGACACCGTCGCGGTCCTACGTGCGCCCAACACCGATAAACCCATCTTT.